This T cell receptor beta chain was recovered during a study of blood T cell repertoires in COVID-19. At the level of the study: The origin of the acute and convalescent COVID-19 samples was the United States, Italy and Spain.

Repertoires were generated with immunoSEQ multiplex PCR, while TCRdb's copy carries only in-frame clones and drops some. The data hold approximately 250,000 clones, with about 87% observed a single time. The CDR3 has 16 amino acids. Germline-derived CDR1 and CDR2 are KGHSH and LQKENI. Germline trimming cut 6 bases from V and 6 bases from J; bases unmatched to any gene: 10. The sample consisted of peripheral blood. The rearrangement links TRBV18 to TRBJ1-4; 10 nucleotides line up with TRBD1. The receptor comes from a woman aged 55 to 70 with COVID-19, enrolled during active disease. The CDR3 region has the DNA TGTGCCAGCTCCCGGGGCACCGGGACAGGGGATGAAAAACTGTTTTTT. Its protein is CASSRGTGTGDEKLFF.